The text below deals with one T cell receptor (beta chain). Its antigen is still unknown. Germline V gene sequence: CDR1 SGHNT, CDR2 YYREEE (reference sequence). The CDR3 sequence is 16 residues long. Trimming cost V 0 bases and J 2 bases, with 13 bases left between them. Some clones are missing from TCRdb's copy, which holds only in-frame ones; the method was immunoSEQ multiplex PCR. The data show roughly 30,000 clones, about 85% seen once. These data belong to a study of STAT5B mutations in CD4+ large granular lymphocyte leukemia. Findings and limits, study-wide: Around 25% of private leukemic clonotypes occurred rarely in other patients' non-leukemic repertoires.

Sequenced input: CD4+ T cells from blood buffy coats. This receptor was identified in a human donor in good health. The chain carries TRBV5-4 and TRBJ2-3; unclear D gene. The CDR3, as DNA: TGTGCCAGCAGCTTGGGGCGCGGTGGGATCACAGATACGCAGTATTTT. It translates to CASSLGRGGITDTQYF.